This T cell receptor beta chain was recovered during a study of control samples from healthy donors and cancer patients. TCRdb's copy holds only in-frame clones and misses some; the assay was immunoSEQ multiplex PCR. The data show 95,000 to 110,000 clones, around 89% seen once. Germline-derived CDR1 and CDR2 are SGHVS and FNYEAQ. The CDR3 covers 17 residues. V lost 2 bases and J lost 0; bases outside the gene matches: 7. The source of this sequence is a man aged 55 to 70 with lung cancer. The sequencing sample was made of PBMCs. This chain uses TRBV7-6 with TRBJ2-3; 8 nucleotides match TRBD1. CDR3: CASSLSTGGRSTDTQYF. CDR3 bases: TGTGCCAGCAGCTTATCTACAGGGGGAAGGAGCACAGATACGCAGTATTTT.